Detailed here is one T cell receptor (beta chain). The target antigen is unknown. J lost 0 bases, V lost 5 bases, and 11 bases had no gene match. The germline V gene has CDR1 ENHRY and CDR2 SYGVKD. The CDR3 length is 19 residues. The data belong to a study of T cell responses to AZD1222 COVID-19 vaccine. Sequencing was performed with immunoSEQ multiplex PCR; in TCRdb, only in-frame clones are kept and a portion is missing. The sample includes more than 150,000 clones, 94% seen only once; the top ten take 7.5% to 10%. Findings of the study overall: The donor group comprised mostly white British people and more females; the analysis possibly underestimated clonal diversity. Researchers took repertoire samples only after the peak T cell response had come.

The J gene is TRBJ2-6, the V gene TRBV10-3; 9 bases align to TRBD1. The clonotype was recovered from an adult in good health. Here the sequenced sample was peripheral blood, taken on day 0 of AZD1222 vaccination. Here the CDR3 reads CAISRVPGQGDSGANVLTF. The CDR3 bases are TGTGCCATCAGTCGAGTTCCGGGACAGGGCGACTCTGGGGCCAACGTCCTGACTTTC.